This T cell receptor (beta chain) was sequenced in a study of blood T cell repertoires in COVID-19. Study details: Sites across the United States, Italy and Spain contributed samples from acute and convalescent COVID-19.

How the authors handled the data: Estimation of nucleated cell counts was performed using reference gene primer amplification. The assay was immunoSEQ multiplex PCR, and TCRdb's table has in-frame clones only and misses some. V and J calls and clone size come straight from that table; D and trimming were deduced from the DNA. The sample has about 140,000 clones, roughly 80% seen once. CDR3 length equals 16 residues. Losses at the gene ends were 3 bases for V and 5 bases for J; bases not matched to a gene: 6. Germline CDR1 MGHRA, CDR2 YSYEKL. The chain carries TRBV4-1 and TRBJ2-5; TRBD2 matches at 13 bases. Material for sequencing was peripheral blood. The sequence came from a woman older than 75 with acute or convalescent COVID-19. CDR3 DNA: TGCGCCAGCAGCCAGCCCACTAGCGGGAGGGGGGAGACCCAGTACTTC. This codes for CASSQPTSGRGETQYF.